One and the same sample provided the 30 T cell receptor beta chains below, sequenced in a study of CD8 T cells in ankylosing spondylitis (dated by TCRdb to about 2017). The library was made by 5' RACE. The instrument given in TCRdb is Illumina HiSeq 2500. TCRdb reanalyzed the raw reads on its own, using fastp at Q25 for trimming and MiXCR for clone calling, and kept in-frame beta chains. Each entry is one CDR3 protein sequence, shown with its most common DNA and genes. The sample records 750,000 to 850,000 distinct CDR3 sequences, roughly 10% of which are singletons. Jointly, the top ten make up approximately 0.51% of the sample. No antigen has been identified for these receptors. The full study reports these points: Blood from ankylosing spondylitis patients appeared to be characterized by a TCR beta motif composed of several highly homologous amino acid variants.

The material sequenced was blood, either unsorted or a sorted T cell fraction (not recorded which). These receptors all come from a male donor with ankylosing spondylitis.

There are a few counts of this clonotype. The chain uses TRBV7-9 and TRBJ2-3; D gene ambiguous. The V and J ends lost 8 bases and 2 bases respectively, with 11 bases between them. Germline CDR1 is SEHNR and CDR2 is FQNEAQ (reference sequence). CDR3 size: 13 residues. Here the CDR3 reads CASETTPTDTQYF. The DNA of the CDR3 is TGTGCCAGCGAGACGACCCCCACAGATACGCAGTATTTT.

V gene TRBV20-1 combines with J gene TRBJ2-7, with D tentatively TRBD1 (5 bases). Germline-derived CDR1 and CDR2 are DFQATT and SNEGSKA (reference sequence). V shed 4 bases and J shed 3 bases, with 16 bases lying between them. The CDR3 extends over 14 amino acids. The CDR3 nucleotides are TGCAGTGCTAAAGGGGCGACAAGAGTCTACGAGCAGTACTTC. This codes for CSAKGATRVYEQYF.

This clonotype has only a few counts. DNA of the CDR3: TGCAGTGCTAGAGAACAAGGGGCCTACGAGCAGTACTTC. Its translation: CSAREQGAYEQYF. This chain links TRBV20-1 with TRBJ2-7; maybe TRBD1 (5 bases). From germline, CDR1 is DFQATT and CDR2 SNEGSKA (reference sequence). Deletions cut 0 bases from V and 2 bases from J, with 8 bases between. This CDR3 spans 13 amino acids.

This clonotype was seen only a few times. The chain carries TRBV9 and TRBJ2-7; possible D gene TRBD2, 5 bases. Trimming removed 3 bases at V and 0 bases at J, with 13 bases between. There are 15 residues in the CDR3. Germline CDR1 reads SGDLS; CDR2 reads YYNGEE. CDR3 bases: TGTGCCAGCAGCGAAGGACTGTGGAGCTCCTACGAGCAGTACTTC. Protein product: CASSEGLWSSYEQYF.

The chain carries TRBV5-1 and TRBJ2-1, with TRBD2 identical over 8 bases. CDR3 size: 14 residues. Per germline, CDR1 SGHRS and CDR2 YFSETQ. V was pared by 4 bases and J by 7 bases, with 7 bases of the junction left unmatched. The CDR3, as DNA: TGCGCCAGCAGCCCGAACGGGGGGGTAAATGAGCAGTTCTTC. It translates to CASSPNGGVNEQFF.

The rearrangement links TRBV2 to TRBJ2-2; the D gene could be TRBD1 or TRBD2 (5 bases each). The germline V and J ends were trimmed by 5 bases and 0 bases, with 13 bases remaining between them. This CDR3 is built from 16 residues. Germline-derived CDR1 and CDR2 are SNHLY and FYNNEI. The CDR3 bases are TGTGCCAGCAGTCGAGGGGTTCTCGCGAACACCGGGGAGCTGTTTTTT. It codes for CASSRGVLANTGELFF. Using reference TRBV2 and TRBJ2-2 for the parts outside the CDR3, the full variable domain is EPEVTQTPSHQVTQMGQEVILRCVPISNHLYFYWYRQILGQKVEFLVSFYNNEISEKSEIFDDQFSVERPDGSNFTLKIRSTKLEDSAMYFCASSRGVLANTGELFFGEGSRLTVL.

With respect to this clonotype: A clone one base away is much larger, so this may be a read error. The CDR3 end shows no conserved phenylalanine or tryptophan, and so a read error is likely. This chain joins TRBV10-3 and TRBJ2-1; D unresolved. Germline loops: CDR1 ENHRY, CDR2 SYGVKD. The ends were cut back, 6 bases at V and 8 bases at J, with 14 bases in the middle. The CDR3 runs 13 residues. The CDR3 DNA is TGTGCCATCAGGAAGGGATTTGGGGATGAGCAGTTCCTC. This gives the protein CAIRKGFGDEQFL.

The genes are TRBV5-4 and TRBJ1-5; a weak D match, TRBD1 (5 bases). CDR1 and CDR2 (germline): SGHNT, YYREEE (reference sequence). Trimming left V 4 bases short and J 9 bases short, with 14 bases between. The CDR3 is 13 residues long. CDR3 DNA sequence: TGTGCCAGCAGCCCAGACGGGGCGCGGCCCCAGCATTTT. As protein: CASSPDGARPQHF.

This clonotype was counted ten times or more. V is TRBV5-1 and J is TRBJ2-2; D is perhaps TRBD1 or TRBD2 (5 bases each). Germline-derived CDR1 and CDR2 are SGHRS and YFSETQ. This CDR3 is 15 amino acids long. Trimming removed 1 base from V and 0 bases from J, with 7 bases in between. In DNA form, the CDR3 reads TGCGCCAGCAGCTTGCAGGGACCGAACACCGGGGAGCTGTTTTTT. It translates to CASSLQGPNTGELFF. The complete variable domain, with remaining parts taken from reference TRBV5-1 and TRBJ2-2, reads KAGVTQTPRYLIKTRGQQVTLSCSPISGHRSVSWYQQTPGQGLQFLFEYFSETQRNKGNFPGRFSGRQFSNSRSEMNVSTLELGDSALYLCASSLQGPNTGELFFGEGSRLTVL.

This clonotype has more than one count but fewer than ten. This chain joins TRBV5-5 and TRBJ1-1; no reliable D call. Deletions cut 0 bases from V and 8 bases from J, with 14 bases between. The CDR3 is 14 amino acids. The V gene's germline CDR1 is SGHKS and CDR2 YYEKEE (reference sequence). This CDR3 is CASSLDPNRSEAFF. CDR3 DNA sequence: TGTGCCAGCAGCTTGGACCCTAACAGATCGGAAGCTTTCTTT.

The chain uses TRBV5-5 and TRBJ1-1; no clear D gene. Germline CDR1 and CDR2: SGHKS and YYEKEE (reference sequence). The germline V and J ends were trimmed by 4 bases and 2 bases, with 12 bases remaining between them. The CDR3 covers 14 residues. CDR3 DNA: TGTGCCAGCAGCCTAATGGCGCAAAACACTGAAGCTTTCTTT. It yields the protein CASSLMAQNTEAFF.

This clonotype was picked up many times. The genes are TRBV29-1 and TRBJ1-2, with D possibly matching TRBD1 (6 bases). Germline V gene data show CDR1 as SQVTM and CDR2 as ANQGSEA. The V end lost 7 bases, the J end lost 2 bases, and 20 bases lay between the germline ends. The CDR3 length is 15 residues. CDR3 protein: CSARRQVGGNYGYTF. In nucleotides, the CDR3 is TGCAGCGCACGAAGACAGGTCGGAGGGAACTATGGCTACACCTTC.

This rearrangement joins TRBV6-2 or TRBV6-3 to TRBJ2-5; 9 nucleotides match TRBD2. The V and J ends lost 4 bases and 3 bases, in that order; junction bases with no gene match: 9. In germline, CDR1 is MNHEY, CDR2 SVGEGT. The CDR3 extends over 16 amino acids. The CDR3 sequence is CASSSRLERGEETQYF. The CDR3 bases are TGTGCCAGCAGTTCCCGATTGGAGCGGGGGGAAGAGACCCAGTACTTC.

CDR3 in amino acids: CASSQDGTTEAFF. CDR3 sequence (DNA): TGCGCCAGCAGCCAGGATGGGACCACTGAAGCTTTCTTT. This chain connects TRBV5-1 to TRBJ1-1; maybe TRBD1 (5 bases). Germline loops: CDR1 SGHRS, CDR2 YFSETQ. V was cut by 4 bases and J by 4 bases, with 11 bases left in between. There are 13 residues in the CDR3.

This clonotype was recorded many times. The V call is TRBV7-9, the J call TRBJ2-7; D call uncertain. The CDR3 has 12 residues. The germline V and J ends were trimmed by 3 bases and 5 bases, with 8 bases remaining between them. CDR1 SEHNR and CDR2 FQNEAQ come from the germline V gene (reference sequence). For the CDR3, the DNA is TGTGCCAGCAGCTTGGGCCATAACGAGCAGTACTTC. It is translated as CASSLGHNEQYF.

This clonotype showed up many times. The chain has TRBV6-2 or TRBV6-3 and TRBJ2-2, with D perhaps matching TRBD1 or TRBD2 (5 bases each). Trimming cost V 8 bases and J 2 bases, with 6 bases left between them. The CDR3 sequence is 12 residues long. Germline V gene sequence: CDR1 MNHEY, CDR2 SVGEGT. The CDR3 here is CASRGNTGELFF. The CDR3 bases are TGTGCCAGCCGGGGCAACACCGGGGAGCTGTTTTTT.

This clonotype occurred once. The chain employs TRBV2 and TRBJ1-2; D remains ambiguous. Per germline, CDR1 SNHLY and CDR2 FYNNEI. The V end was cut by 6 bases, the J end by 2 bases, with 10 bases between. The CDR3 runs 13 residues. Here the CDR3 DNA reads TGTGCCAGCAGCCCGGACCAGAACTATGGCTACACCTTC. It yields the protein CASSPDQNYGYTF.

In its sample, this clonotype was seen a few times. V usage is TRBV12-3 or TRBV12-4 and J usage is TRBJ1-6; D not resolved. Deletions cut 5 bases from V and 5 bases from J, with 4 bases between. This CDR3 has 12 residues. The DNA for the CDR3 is TGTGCCAGCAGTCCCCATAATTCACCCCTCCACTTT. Its protein product is CASSPHNSPLHF.

This clonotype was found a few times. CDR3: CSATTAGGPMGEQFF. The CDR3 DNA is TGCAGTGCCACTACGGCGGGAGGTCCGATGGGTGAGCAGTTCTTC. V and J are TRBV20-1 and TRBJ2-1, with 8 positions matching TRBD2. There are 15 residues in the CDR3. Germline lookup yields CDR1 DFQATT and CDR2 SNEGSKA (reference sequence). V shed 6 bases, J shed 9 bases, and the junction held 16 bases outside the gene matches.

In its sample, this clonotype was seen a few times. The rearrangement uses TRBV20-1 and TRBJ2-2; 7 nucleotides match TRBD1. Germline CDR1 and CDR2: DFQATT and SNEGSKA (reference sequence). CDR3 length: 14 residues. The V gene end was trimmed by 4 bases and the J gene end by 1 base; junction bases not matched to a gene: 3. DNA for the CDR3: TGCAGTGCTACAGGGGGTGAGAACACCGGGGAGCTGTTTTTT. Protein product: CSATGGENTGELFF.

The J gene is TRBJ2-1, the V gene TRBV10-2; D might be TRBD1 or TRBD2, each matching 5 bases. The CDR3 sequence is 14 residues long. V shed 5 bases and J shed 3 bases, with 11 bases lying between them. Germline CDR1 is WSHSY and CDR2 is SAAADI. CDR3 residues: CASSRGTGYNEQFF. CDR3 nucleotide sequence: TGCGCCAGCAGTCGTGGGACGGGCTACAATGAGCAGTTCTTC.

This chain uses TRBV20-1 with TRBJ1-5; no firm D call. The CDR3 has 15 amino acids. V was clipped by 6 bases and J by 3 bases, with 18 bases between them. Germline CDR1 DFQATT, CDR2 SNEGSKA (reference sequence). The CDR3 reads CSATDSTRVNQPQHF. The CDR3 DNA reads TGCAGTGCGACTGACTCAACCCGGGTCAATCAGCCCCAGCATTTT.

The J gene is TRBJ2-7, the V gene TRBV4-2; the match to TRBD2 covers 11 bases. V lost 0 bases and J lost 1; bases outside the gene matches: 5. CDR1 and CDR2 from the germline V gene are LGHNA and YNFKEQ. This CDR3 has 17 amino acids. The DNA of the CDR3 is TGTGCCAGCAGCCAAGACTTGGGACTAGCGGAATCCTACGAGCAGTACTTC. Amino acids: CASSQDLGLAESYEQYF.

This chain connects TRBV20-1 to TRBJ1-4; 7 positions agree with TRBD1. V was clipped by 1 base and J by 4 bases; unmatched bases: 0. This CDR3 region has 13 residues. Germline-derived CDR1 and CDR2 are DFQATT and SNEGSKA (reference sequence). The CDR3 here is CSARGDSNEKLFF. As DNA, the CDR3 is TGCAGTGCTAGAGGGGACAGTAATGAAAAACTGTTTTTT.

The chain joins TRBV20-1 to TRBJ1-1, with D perhaps TRBD1 (6 bases). Germline assignment: CDR1 DFQATT and CDR2 SNEGSKA (reference sequence). V lost 6 bases and J 3 bases, leaving 17 bases between the germline ends. This CDR3 has 14 amino acids. As DNA, the CDR3 is TGCAGTGCCCCGGGGGGGGCCCTGGACACTGAAGCTTTCTTT. Amino acid sequence: CSAPGGALDTEAFF.

The V call is TRBV29-1, the J call TRBJ1-6; D gene unclear. Germline V lookup: CDR1 SQVTM, CDR2 ANQGSEA. The CDR3 runs 15 residues. Trimming pared 4 bases from V and 8 bases from J, leaving 18 bases between. CDR3 nucleotide sequence: TGCAGCGTTGCAGTTGGGTACAGTCGGGATTCACCCCTCCACTTT. Translating it yields CSVAVGYSRDSPLHF.

This chain uses TRBV29-1 with TRBJ2-3; either TRBD1 or TRBD2 may supply D (5 bases each). The V end lost 7 bases, the J end lost 1 base, and 21 bases lay between the germline ends. This CDR3 spans 16 amino acids. Looked up from germline, CDR1 is SQVTM and CDR2 is ANQGSEA. The CDR3 coding sequence is TGCAGCGCCCCTGAGCCGAGGGGCAGGGGCACAGATACGCAGTATTTT. This encodes CSAPEPRGRGTDTQYF.

Only a few counts were recorded for this clonotype. J is TRBJ2-7 and V is TRBV5-1, with D hard to call. This CDR3 spans 14 amino acids. In germline, CDR1 is SGHRS, CDR2 YFSETQ. Trimming pared 0 bases from V and 2 bases from J, leaving 9 bases between. DNA for the CDR3: TGCGCCAGCAGCTTGGTCGTTACAACCTACGAGCAGTACTTC. Translated, it gives CASSLVVTTYEQYF.

This clonotype was counted between two and nine times. At one end, the junction sequence differs from germline, possibly due to a read error. The gene calls are TRBV18 and TRBJ1-2; no firm D call. Germline lookup yields CDR1 KGHSH and CDR2 LQKENI. The CDR3 has 13 amino acids. The CDR3 loop is CASSPREGEELIF. CDR3 DNA sequence: TGTGCCAGCTCACCCCGGGAAGGAGAAGAATTAATATTC.

This clonotype was seen a handful of times. The V call is TRBV20-1, the J call TRBJ2-1; D uncertain. CDR1 and CDR2 from the germline V gene are DFQATT and SNEGSKA (reference sequence). Between the trimmed V and J ends, which lost 0 bases and 7 bases, there was a span of 7 bases. This CDR3 has 12 residues. CDR3 in DNA: TGCAGTGCTAGAGAAGGGTCGAATGAGCAGTTCTTC. Encoded protein: CSAREGSNEQFF.